This TCR beta chain was sequenced during a study of Graves' ophthalmopathy and Graves' hyperthyroidism. CDR3 size: 15 residues. Trimming removed 6 bases from V and 10 bases from J; junction bases left unmatched: 11. Per germline, CDR1 MGHDK and CDR2 SYGVNS. RNA transcripts provided the template for amplifying TCR beta CDR3 regions. A first-round RT-PCR used HTBI primers, followed by a second-round multiplex PCR. TCRdb called the multiplex PCR reads again in MiXCR, with one record for every CDR3 protein. In the table there are more than 1,000,000 distinct CDR3 sequences, about two fifths of which are singletons.

The chain uses TRBV25-1 and TRBJ2-7; 14 bases align to TRBD2. This receptor was identified in an adult man with Graves' hyperthyroidism. Sequenced input: peripheral blood or thyroid tissue (not recorded which). In nucleotides, the CDR3 is TGTGCCAGCAGGCCCGGGACTAGCGGGAGTGCGCACCAGTACTTC. Translated, it gives CASRPGTSGSAHQYF.